This T cell receptor (beta chain) was identified in a study of monozygotic twins with cystic fibrosis. Here immunoSEQ multiplex PCR was the method, and the copy in TCRdb shows in-frame clones only, minus some. Of approximately 20,000 clones in the sample, 97% are singletons; the top ten hold around 0.14%. Germline lookup yields CDR1 SGDLS and CDR2 YYNGEE. V dropped 3 bases and J dropped 1 base, with 4 bases sitting between them. The CDR3 extends over 13 amino acids. The receptor comes from a girl aged 10 to 17 with cystic fibrosis. The source material was blood. The rearrangement joins TRBV9 to TRBJ2-2; D is unresolved. CDR3 sequence (DNA): TGTGCCAGCAGCGCGATGAACACCGGGGAGCTGTTTTTT. Its translation is CASSAMNTGELFF.